This TCR beta chain was sequenced in a study of CD8+ T cells in alopecia areata. Study-wide findings and caveats: More clonal than normal scalp was lesional scalp, particularly alopecia totalis/universalis. Patients displayed less clarity in TCR sharing than mice, a finding possibly related to HLA.

Extracted RNA was reverse transcribed, and the resulting cDNA served as sequencing template. Measured with immunoSEQ multiplex PCR; TCRdb has only the in-frame clones, and not every one. The data show 100,000 to 120,000 clones, 45% to 60% seen once. The CDR3 runs to 16 residues. Looked up from germline, CDR1 is SQVTM and CDR2 is ANQGSEA. V was clipped by 7 bases and J by 7 bases, with 29 bases between them. Worth noting for this clone: Its antigen remains unidentified.

Sequences were obtained from NKG2D-low CD8+ T cells sorted from blood. This chain links TRBV29-1 with TRBJ2-7, with D possibly matching TRBD2 (6 bases). This clonotype was sampled from a human donor with alopecia areata. The CDR3 coding sequence is TGCAGCGCACAAACCGGTCCAGCGTCCGGGACTTGGGAGCAGTACTTC. This gives the protein CSAQTGPASGTWEQYF.